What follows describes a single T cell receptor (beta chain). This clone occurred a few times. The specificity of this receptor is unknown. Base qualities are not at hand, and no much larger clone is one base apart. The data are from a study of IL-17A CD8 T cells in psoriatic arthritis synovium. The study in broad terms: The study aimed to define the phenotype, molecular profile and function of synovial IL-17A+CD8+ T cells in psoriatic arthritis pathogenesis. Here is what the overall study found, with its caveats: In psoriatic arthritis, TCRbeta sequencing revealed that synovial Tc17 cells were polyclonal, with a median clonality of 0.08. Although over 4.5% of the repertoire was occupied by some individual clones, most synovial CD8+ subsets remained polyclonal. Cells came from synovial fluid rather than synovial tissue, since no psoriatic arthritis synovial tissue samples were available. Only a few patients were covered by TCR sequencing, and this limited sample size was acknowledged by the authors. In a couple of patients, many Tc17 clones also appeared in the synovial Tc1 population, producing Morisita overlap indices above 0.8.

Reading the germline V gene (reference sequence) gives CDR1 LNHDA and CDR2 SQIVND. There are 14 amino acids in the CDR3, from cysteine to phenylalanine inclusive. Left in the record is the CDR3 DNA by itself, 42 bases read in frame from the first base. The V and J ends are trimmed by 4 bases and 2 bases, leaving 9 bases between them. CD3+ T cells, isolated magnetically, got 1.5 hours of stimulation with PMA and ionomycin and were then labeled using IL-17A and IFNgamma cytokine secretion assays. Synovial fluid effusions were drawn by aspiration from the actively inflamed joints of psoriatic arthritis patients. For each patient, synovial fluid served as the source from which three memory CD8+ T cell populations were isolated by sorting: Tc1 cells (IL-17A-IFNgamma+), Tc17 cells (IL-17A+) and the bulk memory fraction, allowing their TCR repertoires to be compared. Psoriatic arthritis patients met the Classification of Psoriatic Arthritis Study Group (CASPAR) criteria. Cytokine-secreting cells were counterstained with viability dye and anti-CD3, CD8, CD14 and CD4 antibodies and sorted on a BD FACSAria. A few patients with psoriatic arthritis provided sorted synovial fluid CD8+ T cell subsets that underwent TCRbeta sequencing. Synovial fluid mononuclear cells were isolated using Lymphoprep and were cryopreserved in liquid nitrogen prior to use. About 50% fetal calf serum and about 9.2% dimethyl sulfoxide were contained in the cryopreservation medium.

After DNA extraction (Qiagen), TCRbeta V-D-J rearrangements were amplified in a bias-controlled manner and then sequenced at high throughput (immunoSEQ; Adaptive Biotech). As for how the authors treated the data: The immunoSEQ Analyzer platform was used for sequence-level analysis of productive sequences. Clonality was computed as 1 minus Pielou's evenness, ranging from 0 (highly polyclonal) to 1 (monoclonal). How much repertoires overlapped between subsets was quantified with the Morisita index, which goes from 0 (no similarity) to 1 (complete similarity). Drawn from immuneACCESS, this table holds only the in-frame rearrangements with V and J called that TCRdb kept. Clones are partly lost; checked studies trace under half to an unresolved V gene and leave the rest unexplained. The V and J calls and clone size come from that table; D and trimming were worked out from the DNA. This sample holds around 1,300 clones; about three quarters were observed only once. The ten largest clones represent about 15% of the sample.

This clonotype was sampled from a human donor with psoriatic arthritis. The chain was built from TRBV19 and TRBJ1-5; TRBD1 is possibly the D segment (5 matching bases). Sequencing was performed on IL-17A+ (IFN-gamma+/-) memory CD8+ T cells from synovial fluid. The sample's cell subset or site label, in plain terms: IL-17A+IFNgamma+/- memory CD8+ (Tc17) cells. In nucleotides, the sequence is TGTGCCAGTAGTACAGGGTTGGGCAATCAGCCCCAGCATTTT. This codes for CASSTGLGNQPQHF.